These 13 T cell receptor beta chains originate from one sample sequenced in a study of monozygotic twins with inflammatory bowel disease. Each CDR3 protein gets one entry in TCRdb, which reprocessed the 5' RACE reads and gives no DNA. Its table records over 350,000 distinct CDR3 sequences. What was sequenced was blood. These receptor sequences come from a human donor with ulcerative colitis or Crohn's disease, or a healthy co-twin of an affected twin (not recorded which).

The CDR3 loop is CASSSPGGERYRSTDTQYF. The rearrangement links TRBV11-2 to TRBJ2-3; the TRBD1 assignment by TCRdb is unverifiable without DNA. CDR3 length equals 19 residues. In germline, CDR1 is SGHAT, CDR2 FQNNGV.

The chain combines TRBV27 with TRBJ1-6. CDR1 is MNHEY and CDR2 is SMNVEV in the germline V gene (reference sequence). The CDR3 length is 15 residues. The CDR3 spells CASSLEWSAESPLHF.

This chain uses TRBV7-2 with TRBJ2-1; TCRdb picks TRBD1, but there is no DNA to check that call. Looked up from germline, CDR1 is SGHTA and CDR2 is FQGNSA. This CDR3 has 15 residues. CDR3 in amino acids: CASSPGGGAFLEQFF. Full variable domain (rest looked up from reference TRBV7-2 and TRBJ2-1): GAGVSQSPSNKVTEKGKDVELRCDPISGHTALYWYRQSLGQGLEFLIYFQGNSAPDKSGLPSDRFSAERTGGSVSTLTIQRTQQEDSAVYLCASSPGGGAFLEQFFGPGTRLTVL.

The rearrangement links TRBV5-5 to TRBJ1-4; TCRdb lists TRBD1, though no DNA is available to test this call. The CDR3 is 17 amino acids. Germline V gene sequence: CDR1 SGHKS, CDR2 YYEKEE (reference sequence). This CDR3 is CASSRNRGGSRNEKLFF.

J is TRBJ1-1 and V is TRBV5-6; absent DNA, TCRdb's TRBD1 call cannot be checked. Germline V CDR1 and CDR2: SGHDT, YYEEEE. The CDR3 runs 16 residues. The CDR3 sequence is CASSFERGRINTEAFF.

This chain links TRBV29-1 with TRBJ1-2; TCRdb returns TRBD1, unconfirmable since there is no DNA. The CDR3 covers 11 residues. Germline CDR1 reads SQVTM; CDR2 reads ANQGSEA. The CDR3 sequence: CSVRVGYGYTF. Drawing the rest from reference TRBV29-1 and TRBJ1-2, the complete variable domain is SAVISQKPSRDICQRGTSLTIQCQVDSQVTMMFWYRQQPGQSLTLIATANQGSEATYESGFVIDKFPISRPNLTFSTLTVSNMSPEDSSIYLCSVRVGYGYTFGSGTRLTVV.

The chain couples TRBV12-3 or TRBV12-4 to TRBJ2-3. This CDR3 has 15 residues. CDR3 protein: CASSFLAASTDTQYF.

The chain couples TRBV5-1 to TRBJ1-1; TCRdb designates TRBD1, a call that cannot be tested without DNA. The CDR3 is made up of 13 amino acids. Germline-derived CDR1 and CDR2 are SGHRS and YFSETQ. CDR3 protein: CASSGQGAGEAFF. The whole variable domain, remainder taken from reference TRBV5-1 and TRBJ1-1, is KAGVTQTPRYLIKTRGQQVTLSCSPISGHRSVSWYQQTPGQGLQFLFEYFSETQRNKGNFPGRFSGRQFSNSRSEMNVSTLELGDSALYLCASSGQGAGEAFFGQGTRLTVV.

The chain carries TRBV7-9 and TRBJ2-3; TCRdb calls TRBD1, which cannot be checked without DNA. From germline, CDR1 is SEHNR and CDR2 FQNEAQ (reference sequence). CDR3 length: 13 residues. CDR3 amino acids: CASSLRGPDTQYF.

The chain combines TRBV7-2 with TRBJ2-5. The CDR3 has 13 residues. The germline gives CDR1 SGHTA, CDR2 FQGNSA. The CDR3: CASSLRQRETQYF.

The chain carries TRBV11-2 and TRBJ1-1; no DNA is available, so the TRBD1 call from TCRdb remains unchecked. The CDR3 contains 14 residues. The germline V gene encodes CDR1 SGHAT and CDR2 FQNNGV. The CDR3 reads CASTPLGMNTEAFF.

The chain has TRBV6-2 or TRBV6-3 and TRBJ2-5; absent DNA, TCRdb's TRBD1 call cannot be checked. Germline loops: CDR1 MNHEY, CDR2 SVGEGT. The CDR3 sequence is 13 residues long. Here the CDR3 reads CASSPRPQETQYF.

The genes are TRBV20-1 and TRBJ1-4; TCRdb's assignment of TRBD1 cannot be checked, as there is no DNA. The V gene's germline CDR1 is DFQATT and CDR2 SNEGSKA (reference sequence). The CDR3 length is 15 residues. The CDR3 here is CSARGQESTNEKLFF.